This record looks at one T cell receptor beta chain sequence and its context. Sequencing was performed with immunoSEQ multiplex PCR; in TCRdb, only in-frame clones are kept and a portion is missing. The sample shows 35,000 to 55,000 clones, roughly nine tenths of them seen only once. The data were taken from a study of T cell changes during pregnancy in multiple sclerosis. The V gene end was trimmed by 4 bases and the J gene end by 4 bases; junction bases not matched to a gene: 11. CDR3 length: 16 amino acids. The germline CDR1 and CDR2 sequences are KGHSH and LQKENI. The specimen was CD4+ T cells from peripheral blood mononuclear cells, collected after pregnancy. This receptor was identified in a female donor with multiple sclerosis, enrolled in a pregnancy study. V usage is TRBV18 and J usage is TRBJ2-7, with 9 positions matching TRBD1. CDR3 in DNA: TGTGCCAGCTCACTATCGGACAGGGGCCAACATTACGAGCAGTACTTC. It translates to CASSLSDRGQHYEQYF.